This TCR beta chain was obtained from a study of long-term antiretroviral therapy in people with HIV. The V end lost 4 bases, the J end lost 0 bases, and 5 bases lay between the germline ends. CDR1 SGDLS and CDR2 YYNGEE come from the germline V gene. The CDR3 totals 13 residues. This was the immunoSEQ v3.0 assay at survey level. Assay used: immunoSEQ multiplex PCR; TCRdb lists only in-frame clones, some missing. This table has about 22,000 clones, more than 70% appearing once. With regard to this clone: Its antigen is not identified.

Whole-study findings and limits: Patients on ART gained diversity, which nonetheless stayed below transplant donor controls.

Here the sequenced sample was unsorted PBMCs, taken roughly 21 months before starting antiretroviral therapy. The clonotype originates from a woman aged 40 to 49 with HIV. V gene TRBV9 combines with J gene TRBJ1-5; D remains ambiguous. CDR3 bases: TGTGCCAGCAGCACGGATAGCAATCAGCCCCAGCATTTT. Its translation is CASSTDSNQPQHF.